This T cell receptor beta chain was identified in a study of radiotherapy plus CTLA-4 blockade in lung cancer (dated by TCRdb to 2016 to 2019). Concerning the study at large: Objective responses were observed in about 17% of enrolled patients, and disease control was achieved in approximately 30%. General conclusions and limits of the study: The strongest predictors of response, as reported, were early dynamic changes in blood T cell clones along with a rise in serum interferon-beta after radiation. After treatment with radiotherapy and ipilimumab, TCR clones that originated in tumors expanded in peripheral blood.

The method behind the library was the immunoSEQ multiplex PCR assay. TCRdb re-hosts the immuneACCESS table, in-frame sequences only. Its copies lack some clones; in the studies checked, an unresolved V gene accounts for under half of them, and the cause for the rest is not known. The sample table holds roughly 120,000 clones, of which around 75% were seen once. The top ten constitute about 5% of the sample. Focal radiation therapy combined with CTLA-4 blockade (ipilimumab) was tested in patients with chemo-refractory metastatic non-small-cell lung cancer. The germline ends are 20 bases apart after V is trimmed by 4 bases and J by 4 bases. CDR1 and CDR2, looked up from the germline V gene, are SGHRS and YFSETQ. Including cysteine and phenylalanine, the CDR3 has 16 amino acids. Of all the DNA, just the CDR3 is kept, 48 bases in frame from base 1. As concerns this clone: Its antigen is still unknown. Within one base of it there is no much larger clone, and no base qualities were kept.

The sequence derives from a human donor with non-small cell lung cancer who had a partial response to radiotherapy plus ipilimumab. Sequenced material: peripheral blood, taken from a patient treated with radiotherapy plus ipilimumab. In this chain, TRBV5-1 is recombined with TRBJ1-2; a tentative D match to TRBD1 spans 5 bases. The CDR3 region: CASSADPGGGAYGYTF. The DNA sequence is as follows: TGCGCCAGCAGCGCTGATCCCGGGGGTGGGGCCTATGGCTACACCTTC.